This T cell receptor beta chain is drawn from a study of control samples from healthy donors and cancer patients. Trimming shortened V by 0 bases and J by 4 bases, and 13 bases separated the two germline ends. Germline V gene data show CDR1 as SGDLS and CDR2 as YYNGEE. CDR3 length: 15 amino acids. Using immunoSEQ multiplex PCR, the repertoire was profiled, and TCRdb retains in-frame clones only, with some absent. This sample has about 170,000 clones, with approximately 86% found just once. The sequenced sample consisted of blood. The chain has TRBV9 and TRBJ1-1; D remains unclear. The TCR originated in a woman under 40 in good health. CDR3 protein: CASSVGRERSTEAFF. CDR3 in DNA: TGTGCCAGCAGCGTAGGGCGGGAAAGGAGCACTGAAGCTTTCTTT.